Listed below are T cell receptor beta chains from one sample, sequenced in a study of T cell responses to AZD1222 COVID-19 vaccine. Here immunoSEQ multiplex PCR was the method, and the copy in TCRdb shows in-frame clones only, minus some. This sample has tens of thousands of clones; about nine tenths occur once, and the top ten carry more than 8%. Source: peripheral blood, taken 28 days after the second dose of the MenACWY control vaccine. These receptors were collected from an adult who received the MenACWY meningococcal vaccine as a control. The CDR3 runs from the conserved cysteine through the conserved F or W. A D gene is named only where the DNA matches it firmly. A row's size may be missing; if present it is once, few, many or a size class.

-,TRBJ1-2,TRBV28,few,CASSSSAVYGYTF,TGTGCCAGCAGTTCCTCAGCGGTATATGGCTACACCTTC
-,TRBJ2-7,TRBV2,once,CASSDFSGREWSEQYF,TGTGCCAGCAGTGACTTCTCGGGTAGGGAGTGGAGCGAGCAGTACTTC
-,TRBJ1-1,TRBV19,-,CASRDTGNTEAFF,TGTGCCAGTAGAGACACAGGGAACACTGAAGCTTTCTTT
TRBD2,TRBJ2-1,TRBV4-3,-,CASSQDSGGSHYNEQFF,TGCGCCAGCAGCCAAGATTCGGGCGGGAGTCATTACAATGAGCAGTTCTTC
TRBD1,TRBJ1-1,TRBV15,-,CATSRDFTGDGDTEAFF,TGTGCCACCAGCAGAGATTTCACAGGGGATGGGGACACTGAAGCTTTCTTT
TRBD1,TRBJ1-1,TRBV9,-,CASSAAPQGPTNTEAFF,TGTGCCAGCAGCGCCGCCCCACAGGGGCCCACGAACACTGAAGCTTTCTTT
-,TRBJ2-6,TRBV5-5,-,CASSLATSSSGANVLTF,TGTGCCAGCAGCTTGGCCACCTCTAGCTCTGGGGCCAACGTCCTGACTTTC
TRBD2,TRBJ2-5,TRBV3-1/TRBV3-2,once,CASRNPRRGDQETQYF,TGTGCCAGCAGGAACCCCCGGCGGGGGGACCAAGAGACCCAGTACTTC
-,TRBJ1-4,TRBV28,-,CASSLIGFSQLEKLFF,TGTGCCAGCAGTTTAATCGGATTCTCCCAACTTGAAAAACTGTTTTTT
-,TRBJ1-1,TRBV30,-,CAWSDYTEAFF,TGTGCCTGGAGTGACTACACTGAAGCTTTCTTT
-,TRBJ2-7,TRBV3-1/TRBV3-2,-,CASSRTLYYEQYF,TGTGCCAGCAGCAGAACCTTATACTACGAGCAGTACTTC
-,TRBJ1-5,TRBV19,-,CASSISDQPQHF,TGTGCCAGTAGTATCTCCGATCAGCCCCAGCATTTT
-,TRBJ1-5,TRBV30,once,CAAQTGFGQPQHF,TGTGCGGCCCAAACAGGGTTCGGTCAGCCCCAGCATTTT
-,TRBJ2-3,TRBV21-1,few,CASSSDTQYF,TGTGCCAGCTCCTCAGATACGCAGTATTTT
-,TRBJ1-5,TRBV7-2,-,CASSAQNSRPQHF,TGTGCCAGCAGCGCCCAGAACAGCAGGCCCCAGCATTTT
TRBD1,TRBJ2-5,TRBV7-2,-,CASSAQGVGETQYF,TGTGCCAGCAGCGCTCAGGGGGTTGGAGAGACCCAGTACTTC
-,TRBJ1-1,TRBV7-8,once,CASSLSENTEAFF,TGTGCCAGCAGCTTATCAGAGAACACTGAAGCTTTCTTT
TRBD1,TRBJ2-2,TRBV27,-,CASSLSPQGAPRPSELFF,TGTGCCAGCAGTTTGAGTCCGCAGGGGGCCCCTCGCCCCTCGGAGCTGTTTTTT
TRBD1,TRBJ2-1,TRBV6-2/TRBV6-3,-,CASSHPSGGYNEQFF,TGTGCCAGCAGCCACCCGTCAGGGGGCTACAATGAGCAGTTCTTC
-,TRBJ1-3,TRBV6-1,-,CASGGGTGYSGNTIYF,TGTGCCAGCGGTGGTGGAACGGGCTACTCTGGAAACACCATATATTTT
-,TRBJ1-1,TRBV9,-,CASSVGPGILMNTEAFF,TGTGCCAGCAGCGTAGGTCCAGGGATACTTATGAACACTGAAGCTTTCTTT
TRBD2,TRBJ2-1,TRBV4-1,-,CASSQDIAGGLGEQFF,TGCGCCAGCAGCCAAGATATAGCGGGGGGGCTGGGTGAGCAGTTCTTC
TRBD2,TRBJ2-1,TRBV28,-,CATGGGVNEQFF,TGTGCCACCGGGGGGGGAGTCAATGAGCAGTTCTTC
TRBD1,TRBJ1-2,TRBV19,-,CASSKRDRAGYTF,TGTGCCAGTAGTAAAAGGGACAGGGCGGGCTACACCTTC
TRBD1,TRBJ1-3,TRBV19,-,CASSVRFSGQVSGNTIYF,TGTGCCAGTAGTGTCCGGTTCTCGGGACAGGTCTCTGGAAACACCATATATTTT
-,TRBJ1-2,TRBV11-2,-,CASSLVRAASYGYTF,TGTGCCAGCAGCTTAGTAAGGGCGGCAAGCTATGGCTACACCTTC
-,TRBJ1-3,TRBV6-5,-,CASSYSGLSGNTIYF,TGTGCCAGCAGTTACTCAGGGCTCTCTGGAAACACCATATATTTT
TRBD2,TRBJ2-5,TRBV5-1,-,CASSLERGGLAQETQYF,TGCGCCAGCAGCTTGGAGCGCGGGGGACTAGCTCAAGAGACCCAGTACTTC
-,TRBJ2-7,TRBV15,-,CATSRVVTGRYEQYF,TGTGCCACCAGCAGAGTAGTAACGGGCCGCTACGAGCAGTACTTC
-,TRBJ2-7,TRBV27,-,CASTSRGAHYEQYF,TGTGCCAGCACCAGCAGAGGGGCTCACTACGAGCAGTACTTC
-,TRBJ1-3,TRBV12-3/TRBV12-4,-,CASIGQRNTIYF,TGTGCCAGCATCGGCCAGCGAAACACCATATATTTT
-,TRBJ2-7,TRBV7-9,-,CASSPRQTLSYEQYF,TGTGCCAGCAGCCCCCGACAGACTCTCTCCTACGAGCAGTACTTC